The sequence of this T cell receptor (beta chain) was determined in a study of CD8 T cells in Susac syndrome. About this clonotype itself: Its specificity is not known.

Susac syndrome patients met recently defined diagnostic criteria for definite or probable disease. TEMRA cells were FACS-enriched, while CD8+ and CD4+ T cells were negatively isolated. When the RNA was reverse transcribed, random hexamers were used with an input of roughly 0.5 to 1 ug. The amplification used immunoSEQ multiplex PCR on TCR beta CDR3; it spanned 54 Vbeta and 13 Jbeta. A single record per CDR3 protein comes from TCRdb applying MiXCR to the immunoSEQ multiplex PCR reads. Of around 200,000 distinct CDR3 sequences listed, roughly 94% were seen once; the top ten hold approximately 0.099%. Findings of the study overall: The Susac syndrome CD4+ T cell repertoires displayed no clonal expansion.

Germline loops: CDR1 GTSNPN, CDR2 SVGIG (reference sequence). V dropped 2 bases and J dropped 7; count of bases not matched to a gene: 3. CDR3 length: 12 amino acids. Sequencing was done on a sample of CD4+ T cells from PBMCs. V gene TRBV30 combines with J gene TRBJ2-5; 8 bases align to TRBD2. This TCR came from a human donor with Susac syndrome. The CDR3 DNA reads TGTGCCTGGAGTAGCGGGAGAGGGACCCAGTACTTC. This gives the protein CAWSSGRGTQYF.